This is a list of T cell receptor beta chains from one sample in a study of cytomegalovirus exposure and HLA in healthy donors. Here immunoSEQ multiplex PCR was the method, and the copy in TCRdb shows in-frame clones only, minus some. The sample carries about 140,000 clones, 80% recorded once. Sequencing was done on a sample of PBMCs. Source of these receptors: a woman in her 40s in good health and CMV-seronegative. Each CDR3 is given with its conserved first and last residue.

CASSRSGDLLGTDTQYF,TRBV19
CASSVTASRGYTF,TRBV7-2
CASRRGTGGRNTEAFF,TRBV19
CASSVTGTGGAWETQYF,TRBV9
CASTDSLNTGELFF,TRBV9
CAISDRVSNSPLHF,TRBV10-3
CASSLAGTGGNQPQHF,TRBV7-8
CASSQGPRASSYNEQFF,TRBV4-2
CVTSKAEAGYEQYF,TRBV15
CASYRTNSPLHF,TRBV28
CASSLGPNNEQFF,TRBV7-8
CSVRQGPYEQYF,TRBV29-1
CASSQDGSGAPYGYTF,TRBV4-3